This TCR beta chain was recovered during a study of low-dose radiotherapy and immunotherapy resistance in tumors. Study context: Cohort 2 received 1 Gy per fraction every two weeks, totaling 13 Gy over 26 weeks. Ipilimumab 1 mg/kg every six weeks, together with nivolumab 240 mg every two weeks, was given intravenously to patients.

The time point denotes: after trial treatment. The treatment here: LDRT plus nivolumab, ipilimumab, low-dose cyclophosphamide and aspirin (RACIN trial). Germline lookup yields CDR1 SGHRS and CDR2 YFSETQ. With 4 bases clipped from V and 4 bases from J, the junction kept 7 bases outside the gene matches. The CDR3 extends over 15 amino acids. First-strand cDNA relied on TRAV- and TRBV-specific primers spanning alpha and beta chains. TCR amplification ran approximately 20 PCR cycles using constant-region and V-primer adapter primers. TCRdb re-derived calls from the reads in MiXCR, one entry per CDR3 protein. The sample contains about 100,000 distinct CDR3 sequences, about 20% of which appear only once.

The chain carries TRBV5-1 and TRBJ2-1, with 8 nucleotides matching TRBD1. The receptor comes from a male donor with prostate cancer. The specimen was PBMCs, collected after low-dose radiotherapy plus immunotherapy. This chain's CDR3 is CASSQGAMTYNEQFF. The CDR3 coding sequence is TGCGCCAGCAGCCAGGGGGCAATGACGTACAATGAGCAGTTCTTC.